This T cell receptor beta chain came from a study of control samples from healthy donors and cancer patients. Profiling relied on immunoSEQ multiplex PCR, and the TCRdb table lists in-frame clones only, not all of them. The sample has approximately 97,000 clones; about 92% are singletons. CDR1 is MDHEN, CDR2 SYDVKM, per germline. The CDR3 extends over 12 amino acids. The V and J ends lost 3 bases and 4 bases respectively, with 6 bases between them. The V call is TRBV28, the J call TRBJ1-2; no clear D. The receptor was derived from a woman aged 18-29 years in good health. Source material: blood. CDR3 coding DNA: TGTGCCAGCAGTTTCACTAGCTATGGCTACACCTTC. This translates into CASSFTSYGYTF.